This T cell receptor beta chain originates from a study of beta chain features in type 1 diabetes. cDNA synthesis used the whole RNA isolate, giving expressed TCRB sequences. The assay was immunoSEQ multiplex PCR, and TCRdb's table has in-frame clones only and misses some. Of around 650,000 clones in the sample, about an eighth were seen once. Remarks on this clone: The antigen is not known.

The CDR3 length is 14 residues. Germline CDR1 reads SGHDT; CDR2 reads YYEEEE. V was shortened by 0 bases and J by 5 bases, with 11 bases between the two germline ends. Study observations and caveats: TCRB CDR3s were moderately but significantly shorter in Type 1 diabetes patients in all four CD4+ subsets.

The sequence was obtained from a man aged 25 to 40 with type 1 diabetes. The sequenced sample was naive CD4+ T cells from blood. The V gene is TRBV5-6, the J gene TRBJ2-5; D uncertain. CDR3 amino acids: CASSLEGFRETQYF. In DNA, the CDR3 is TGTGCCAGCAGCTTGGAGGGATTTCGGGAGACCCAGTACTTC.